The 26 T cell receptor beta chains in this list originate from one sample, sequenced in a study of shared clonotypes between healthy human individuals. Profiling relied on immunoSEQ multiplex PCR, and the TCRdb table lists in-frame clones only, not all of them. The table records about 700,000 clones, around 67% of them present only once. The specimen was memory CD4+ T cells sorted from blood. Described subset: CD45RA-negative fraction. Receptor source: a woman aged 25 to 39 in good health.

The chain uses TRBV28 and TRBJ1-1; no firm D call. V lost 7 bases and J 6 bases, leaving 15 bases between the germline ends. The germline CDR1 and CDR2 sequences are MDHEN and SYDVKM. The CDR3 consists of 13 residues. The CDR3 region is CASNTSPVPEAFF. CDR3 sequence (DNA): TGTGCCAGCAATACCTCTCCGGTCCCTGAAGCTTTCTTT.

This clone is a singleton in its sample. V usage is TRBV30 and J usage is TRBJ2-1; D unresolved. Germline CDR1 is GTSNPN and CDR2 is SVGIG (reference sequence). The CDR3 totals 15 residues. V lost 2 bases to trimming and J lost 2 bases, with 13 bases between them. The CDR3 nucleotides are TGTGCCTGGAGTCGATCTGGGTTGGCCTACAATGAGCAGTTCTTC. Protein sequence: CAWSRSGLAYNEQFF.

This clone was counted at least ten times. This chain joins TRBV29-1 and TRBJ2-2; D call uncertain. V was clipped by 6 bases and J by 6 bases, with 8 bases between them. The germline CDR1 and CDR2 sequences are SQVTM and ANQGSEA. The CDR3 extends over 11 amino acids. CDR3 loop: CSVTDAGELFF. CDR3 sequence (DNA): TGCAGCGTCACCGACGCCGGGGAGCTGTTTTTT.

This clone was recorded many times. The V and J genes are TRBV2 and TRBJ1-6; D call uncertain. Germline V gene lookup returns CDR1 SNHLY and CDR2 FYNNEI. Trimming took 3 bases from V and 10 from J, leaving 10 bases between them. The CDR3 loop spans 13 amino acids. CDR3 residues: CASSEEGSSPLHF. CDR3 DNA sequence: TGTGCCAGCAGTGAGGAGGGAAGCTCACCCCTCCACTTT.

This clone was found a few times. Other DNA sequences within the sample encode an identical CDR3. This rearrangement joins TRBV5-1 to TRBJ2-2, with 7 bases identical to TRBD1. Germline CDR1 reads SGHRS; CDR2 reads YFSETQ. J gave up 3 bases and V 0 bases, and 2 bases lay outside the gene matches. The length of the CDR3 is 15 residues. In DNA, the CDR3 is TGCGCCAGCAGCTTGGCCGACAGGGACACCGGGGAGCTGTTTTTT. This gives the protein CASSLADRDTGELFF. The whole variable domain, filled in from reference TRBV5-1 and TRBJ2-2, reads KAGVTQTPRYLIKTRGQQVTLSCSPISGHRSVSWYQQTPGQGLQFLFEYFSETQRNKGNFPGRFSGRQFSNSRSEMNVSTLELGDSALYLCASSLADRDTGELFFGEGSRLTVL.

The rearrangement joins TRBV4-1 to TRBJ2-3; D is unclear. The V gene lost 2 bases and the J gene lost 4 bases, with 13 bases spanning the gap. Germline V gene data show CDR1 as MGHRA and CDR2 as YSYEKL. The CDR3 extends over 15 amino acids. This CDR3 reads CASSQIGSGPDTQYF. CDR3 bases: TGCGCCAGCAGCCAAATCGGGTCCGGCCCAGATACGCAGTATTTT.

This clone has only one observation. V and J are TRBV5-4 and TRBJ2-5; 8 bases map to TRBD2. CDR3 length: 16 amino acids. Trimming at V came to 4 bases and at J to 5 bases, leaving 13 bases not matched to a gene. Germline values: CDR1 SGHNT, CDR2 YYREEE (reference sequence). The DNA of the CDR3 is TGTGCCAGCAGCGCTTCGATCGGGAGGGCCGGTGAGACCCAGTACTTC. As protein: CASSASIGRAGETQYF.

This clone was seen repeatedly, ten times or more. The chain couples TRBV7-6 to TRBJ2-1, with TRBD2 as a possible D gene (7 bases). The V gene lost 3 bases and the J gene lost 0 bases, with 15 bases spanning the gap. CDR3 size: 17 residues. CDR1 SGHVS and CDR2 FNYEAQ come from the germline V gene. The CDR3 spells CASSLGGAGASYNEQFF. CDR3 bases: TGTGCCAGCAGCTTGGGGGGGGCGGGAGCCTCCTACAATGAGCAGTTCTTC.

J is TRBJ2-3 and V is TRBV11-2; 7 bases line up with TRBD2. Trimming cost V 7 bases and J 4 bases; bases outside gene matches: 11. CDR3 length: 15 amino acids. Germline-derived CDR1 and CDR2 are SGHAT and FQNNGV. CDR3 bases: TGTGCCAGCACCCACCCGGGGAGCGGGGCAGATACGCAGTATTTT. As protein: CASTHPGSGADTQYF.

This clone appeared a few times. At the DNA level, this CDR3 is encoded by other sequences in the same sample as well. J is TRBJ2-1 and V is TRBV5-1; a possible D gene is TRBD1 (5 bases). V dropped 5 bases and J dropped 0 bases, with 12 bases sitting between them. CDR1 and CDR2 from the germline V gene are SGHRS and YFSETQ. There are 15 residues in the CDR3. The CDR3: CASSSDSSSYNEQFF. The CDR3 nucleotides read TGCGCCAGCAGTTCAGACAGCAGCTCCTACAATGAGCAGTTCTTC.

Points on this clone: Distinct nucleotide sequences in the sample also encode this CDR3. This chain joins TRBV27 and TRBJ1-2; D is perhaps TRBD1 (5 bases). Germline values: CDR1 MNHEY, CDR2 SMNVEV (reference sequence). The CDR3 is 15 amino acids. V was trimmed by 3 bases and J by 3 bases, leaving 14 bases between them. For the CDR3, the DNA is TGTGCCAGCAGTTTGCAGGGCGATTCCCACTATGGCTACACCTTC. Its protein is CASSLQGDSHYGYTF.

This clone was seen just once. The chain combines TRBV10-2 with TRBJ2-3; possible D gene TRBD2, 5 bases. CDR3 length: 12 residues. Trimming shortened V by 4 bases and J by 7 bases, and 9 bases separated the two germline ends. Germline assignment: CDR1 WSHSY and CDR2 SAAADI. The CDR3 coding sequence is TGCGCCAGCAGTGCACCGGGAAATACGCAGTATTTT. Its translation is CASSAPGNTQYF.

This clone has a single count. This sequence joins TRBV7-9 and TRBJ2-2; D is possibly TRBD2 (5 bases). Trimming removed 5 bases at V and 6 bases at J, with 19 bases between. There are 16 residues in the CDR3. Per germline, CDR1 SEHNR and CDR2 FQNEAQ (reference sequence). CDR3 region: CASSPRAGTSSGELFF. CDR3 coding DNA: TGTGCCAGCAGCCCAAGGGCGGGCACGAGTTCCGGGGAGCTGTTTTTT.

This clone appeared a few times. The chain uses TRBV6-1 and TRBJ1-1; TRBD1 matches at 9 bases. The germline CDR1 and CDR2 sequences are MNHNS and SASEGT. Unmatched junction bases numbered 16, after V lost 6 bases and J lost 11 bases. The CDR3 covers 15 residues. The DNA for the CDR3 is TGTGCCAGCAGCTCCTACCCCGGGACAGGGAATGGGGCTTTCTTT. It encodes CASSSYPGTGNGAFF.

The chain combines TRBV28 with TRBJ2-7; TRBD2 is a possible D gene (6 bases). This CDR3 has 14 residues. The germline V gene encodes CDR1 MDHEN and CDR2 SYDVKM. Trimming cost V 5 bases and J 2 bases, with 13 bases left between them. CDR3 nucleotides: TGTGCCAGCAGTCCTGGACTATTTACCTACGAGCAGTACTTC. It translates to CASSPGLFTYEQYF.

The chain links TRBV7-9 to TRBJ2-1, with 7 bases fitting TRBD2. The CDR3 is made up of 15 amino acids. V was pared by 5 bases and J by 5 bases, with 9 bases of the junction left unmatched. Germline CDR1 reads SEHNR; CDR2 reads FQNEAQ (reference sequence). DNA of the CDR3: TGTGCCAGCAGCCCAAATACCCGGGAGGACAATGAGCAGTTCTTC. It is translated as CASSPNTREDNEQFF.

J is TRBJ2-7 and V is TRBV11-1, with a possible D match to TRBD1 (5 bases). The ends were cut back, 5 bases at V and 4 bases at J, with 24 bases in the middle. The germline V gene has CDR1 SGHAT and CDR2 FQDESV (reference sequence). This CDR3 spans 17 amino acids. CDR3 sequence reads: CASSPRQKRTLIYEQYF. In nucleotides, the CDR3 is TGTGCCAGCAGCCCGCGACAGAAGAGGACGCTGATTTACGAGCAGTACTTC.

V is TRBV2 and J is TRBJ2-3, with 10 bases lining up with TRBD2. The germline V gene has CDR1 SNHLY and CDR2 FYNNEI. This CDR3 region has 15 residues. Trimming at V came to 8 bases and at J to 0 bases, leaving 5 bases not matched to a gene. For the CDR3, the DNA is TGTGCCAGCCGACGACTAGCGGGCAGCACAGATACGCAGTATTTT. Its protein product is CASRRLAGSTDTQYF.

This clone was observed at least ten times. The same CDR3 also results from other DNA sequences found in this sample. The V call is TRBV18, the J call TRBJ1-1, with D tentatively TRBD1 (6 bases). Germline lookup yields CDR1 KGHSH and CDR2 LQKENI. V was trimmed by 3 bases and J by 2 bases, leaving 10 bases between them. The CDR3 loop spans 14 amino acids. CDR3 loop: CASSPQGSNTEAFF. CDR3 nucleotide sequence: TGTGCCAGCTCACCCCAGGGGTCTAACACTGAAGCTTTCTTT.

The chain carries TRBV30 and TRBJ2-1; TRBD1 or TRBD2 may be the D gene (6 bases each). CDR1 and CDR2 (germline): GTSNPN, SVGIG (reference sequence). The CDR3 sequence is 11 residues long. Deletions cut 2 bases from V and 12 bases from J, with 11 bases between. CDR3 sequence (DNA): TGTGCCTGGAGTCTCGGAGGGGGGCAGTTCTTC. It yields the protein CAWSLGGGQFF. The variable domain in full, with the rest retrieved from reference TRBV30 and TRBJ2-1, is SQTIHQWPATLVQPVGSPLSLECTVEGTSNPNLYWYRQAAGRGLQLLFYSVGIGQISSEVPQNLSASRPQDRQFILSSKKLLLSDSGFYLCAWSLGGGQFFGPGTRLTVL.

This clone was seen once. The rearrangement joins TRBV7-2 to TRBJ2-1, with a weak D call TRBD2 (6 bases). The V and J ends lost 5 bases and 8 bases respectively, with 16 bases between them. Germline V lookup: CDR1 SGHTA, CDR2 FQGNSA. The CDR3 is made up of 14 amino acids. The CDR3 is CASSPRGTDDEQFF. The DNA of the CDR3 is TGTGCCAGCAGCCCTCGTGGGACTGACGATGAGCAGTTCTTC.

This rearrangement joins TRBV6-1 to TRBJ2-7, with 9 bases that match TRBD1. V lost 4 bases, J lost 6 bases, and 10 bases stayed unmatched. The length of the CDR3 is 15 residues. Germline CDR1 reads MNHNS; CDR2 reads SASEGT. CDR3 in DNA: TGTGCCAGCAGTGGACGACAGGGGGGTTCGGGCGAGCAGTACTTC. Protein product: CASSGRQGGSGEQYF.

The CDR3 sequence is CASSLFQGTGPFSGANVLTF. In DNA form, the CDR3 reads TGTGCCAGCAGTTTATTCCAAGGGACAGGGCCCTTCTCTGGGGCCAACGTCCTGACTTTC. This chain connects TRBV28 to TRBJ2-6; 9 positions agree with TRBD1. Germline CDR1 is MDHEN and CDR2 is SYDVKM. V was clipped by 1 base and J by 0 bases; unmatched bases: 10. CDR3 length: 20 amino acids.

Notes on this clone: Distinct nucleotide sequences in the sample also encode this CDR3. The rearrangement links TRBV18 to TRBJ1-1; D call uncertain. In germline, CDR1 is KGHSH, CDR2 LQKENI. The V and J ends lost 3 bases and 1 base respectively, with 6 bases between them. This CDR3 has 13 residues. CDR3 nucleotides: TGTGCCAGCTCACCGACTGCGAACACTGAAGCTTTCTTT. Amino acids: CASSPTANTEAFF.

This rearrangement joins TRBV28 to TRBJ2-5; D call uncertain. Germline-derived CDR1 and CDR2 are MDHEN and SYDVKM. Trimming removed 6 bases from V and 1 base from J, with 9 bases in between. CDR3 length: 13 residues. The CDR3 loop is CASRTDPQETQYF. In DNA, the CDR3 is TGTGCCAGCAGGACTGACCCCCAAGAGACCCAGTACTTC.

The V gene is TRBV6-5, the J gene TRBJ2-5; D possibly corresponds to TRBD2 (6 bases). V lost 6 bases, J lost 4 bases, and 18 bases lay in between. Looked up from germline, CDR1 is MNHEY and CDR2 is SVGAGI. This CDR3 is built from 15 residues. The CDR3 DNA follows: TGTGCCAGCAGCCCGACCGGGAGTGGTCTAGAGACCCAGTACTTC. Residues: CASSPTGSGLETQYF.